Included here is one T cell receptor beta chain sequence, with context. Its antigen is as yet unknown. The record originates from a study of Ad26.COV2.S vaccination and SARS-CoV-2 variants. Study background: Ad26.COV2.S shots went into the muscle once or twice, 56 days apart.

Treatment defined: some 20 received Ad26.COV2.S at low or high dose, single or two shots; roughly five received placebo; per-sample allocation not given. Samples came from day 63 after the first vaccine or placebo injection. The sample came from a Boston adult aged 18-55 years. Measured with immunoSEQ multiplex PCR; TCRdb has only the in-frame clones, and not every one. The sample shows roughly 680,000 clones, roughly 90% of them seen only once. Germline V lookup: CDR1 SGHRS, CDR2 YFSETQ. This CDR3 contains 15 residues. Trimming cost V 0 bases and J 5 bases, with 14 bases left between them. The study's findings and limits: There was reportedly substantial breadth in spike-specific CD8+ and CD4+ T cell responses after vaccination.

The V gene is TRBV5-1, the J gene TRBJ1-2; D unclear. The receptor was isolated from a person aged 18-65 years who received the Ad26.COV2.S COVID-19 vaccine or a placebo. The sequences come from peripheral blood, collected in a trial of Ad26.COV2.S vaccine versus placebo. The CDR3 sequence: CASSLGDMMGYGYTF. The CDR3 coding sequence is TGCGCCAGCAGCTTGGGAGACATGATGGGGTATGGCTACACCTTC.